The 26 T cell receptor beta chains below all came from one sample that was sequenced in a study of cytomegalovirus exposure and HLA in healthy donors. The PCR employed 60 Vbeta primers together with 13 Jbeta primers. Libraries were prepared by immunoSEQ multiplex PCR; TCRdb keeps only in-frame clonotypes and omits some of them. This sample has fewer than 200,000 clones, with 76% found just once. The sequenced sample consisted of PBMCs. These receptors were obtained from a female donor in good health and CMV-seronegative.

The chain couples TRBV5-1 to TRBJ2-3; 10 bases agree with TRBD1. This CDR3 has 15 residues. From germline, CDR1 is SGHRS and CDR2 YFSETQ. The V and J ends lost 6 bases and 3 bases, in that order; junction bases with no gene match: 7. For the CDR3, the DNA is TGCGCCAGCAAGTCTCGACAGGGGGCAACAGATACGCAGTATTTT. It encodes CASKSRQGATDTQYF. Variable domain in full (rest from reference TRBV5-1 and TRBJ2-3): KAGVTQTPRYLIKTRGQQVTLSCSPISGHRSVSWYQQTPGQGLQFLFEYFSETQRNKGNFPGRFSGRQFSNSRSEMNVSTLELGDSALYLCASKSRQGATDTQYFGPGTRLTVL.

The CDR3 sequence is CASSLDQGYGYTF. The CDR3 coding sequence is TGTGCCAGCAGCTTGGATCAGGGTTATGGCTACACCTTC. The chain recombines TRBV5-6 with TRBJ1-2; D possibly corresponds to TRBD1 (5 bases). V was trimmed by 0 bases and J by 5 bases, leaving 8 bases between them. The length of the CDR3 is 13 residues. Germline CDR1 and CDR2: SGHDT and YYEEEE. Full variable domain (missing parts from reference TRBV5-6 and TRBJ1-2): DAGVTQSPTHLIKTRGQQVTLRCSPKSGHDTVSWYQQALGQGPQFIFQYYEEEERQRGNFPDRFSGHQFPNYSSELNVNALLLGDSALYLCASSLDQGYGYTFGSGTRLTVV.

The J gene is TRBJ1-6, the V gene TRBV6-5; D is undetermined. CDR3 size: 15 residues. V was pared by 6 bases and J by 5 bases, with 14 bases between. The germline CDR1 and CDR2 sequences are MNHEY and SVGAGI. CDR3 sequence (DNA): TGTGCCAGCAGGGGTCAGGTGGCTCATAATTCACCCCTCCACTTT. This gives the protein CASRGQVAHNSPLHF.

CDR3 sequence reads: CSVEIKTPYEQYF. DNA for the CDR3: TGCAGCGTTGAGATTAAGACTCCCTACGAGCAGTACTTC. V and J are TRBV29-1 and TRBJ2-5; D gene unclear. The J call is uncertain, as TRBJ2-7 better fits the DNA end. CDR1 and CDR2 from the germline V gene are SQVTM and ANQGSEA. The CDR3 is made up of 13 amino acids.

The chain couples TRBV27 to TRBJ2-1; the D gene is possibly TRBD2 (6 bases). V lost 4 bases to trimming and J lost 5 bases, with 9 bases between them. Germline values: CDR1 MNHEY, CDR2 SMNVEV (reference sequence). The CDR3 runs 13 residues. This CDR3 reads CASSSGLNNEQFF. In DNA form, the CDR3 reads TGTGCCAGCAGTTCCGGACTAAACAATGAGCAGTTCTTC.

The gene calls are TRBV6-5 and TRBJ1-5, with a tentative D call TRBD1 (6 bases). The V gene lost 5 bases and the J gene lost 3 bases, with 14 bases spanning the gap. The CDR3 contains 15 residues. Germline V lookup: CDR1 MNHEY, CDR2 SVGAGI. The chain's CDR3 is CASSTSRGINQPQHF. The CDR3 DNA sequence: TGTGCCAGCAGTACGAGCAGGGGTATCAATCAGCCCCAGCATTTT.

The rearrangement links TRBV5-1 to TRBJ2-3; 12 bases are a match to TRBD2. The CDR3 has 18 amino acids. V shed 2 bases and J 0 bases; nucleotides not matched to a gene: 7. Germline CDR1 SGHRS, CDR2 YFSETQ. This CDR3 reads CASSLGTSGRPSTDTQYF. The CDR3 DNA reads TGCGCCAGCAGCTTAGGGACTAGCGGGCGGCCTAGCACAGATACGCAGTATTTT.

CDR3 protein: CASSYLGRANYGYTF. DNA of the CDR3: TGTGCCAGCAGTTACCTGGGCAGGGCCAACTATGGCTACACCTTC. V usage is TRBV6-5 and J usage is TRBJ1-2; maybe TRBD1 (5 bases). This CDR3 spans 15 amino acids. Trimming stripped 2 bases from V and 2 bases from J, with 12 bases between. The germline V gene encodes CDR1 MNHEY and CDR2 SVGAGI.

V and J are TRBV6-5 and TRBJ1-2; 8 nucleotides line up with TRBD1. CDR1 and CDR2 (germline): MNHEY, SVGAGI. The ends lost 2 bases at V and 4 bases at J; junction bases unmatched: 9. CDR3 length: 16 residues. Here the CDR3 DNA reads TGTGCCAGCAGTTACGGAAGTACAGGGGGAGGCTATGGCTACACCTTC. Amino acid sequence: CASSYGSTGGGYGYTF.

In its sample, this clone was seen once. The gene calls are TRBV6-5 and TRBJ2-1, with D possibly TRBD2 on 5 matching bases. Germline values: CDR1 MNHEY, CDR2 SVGAGI. V was trimmed by 8 bases and J by 9 bases, leaving 11 bases between them. The CDR3 has 11 residues. DNA of the CDR3: TGTGCCAGCTCTGAGGGTTTTGAGCAGTTCTTC. Amino acid sequence: CASSEGFEQFF.

The chain combines TRBV15 with TRBJ2-3; 11 bases are shared with TRBD2. Germline CDR1 and CDR2: LNHNV and YYDKDF (reference sequence). The CDR3 totals 16 residues. J lost 7 bases, V lost 6 bases, and 12 bases had no gene match. The CDR3 sequence is CATSLNPGLADYTQYF. DNA for the CDR3: TGTGCCACCAGTCTCAATCCGGGACTAGCGGATTATACGCAGTATTTT.

The chain recombines TRBV27 with TRBJ2-3; 10 bases line up with TRBD2. V gave up 5 bases and J gave up 3 bases; unmatched junction bases: 11. This CDR3 comprises 17 residues. The germline gives CDR1 MNHEY, CDR2 SMNVEV (reference sequence). The DNA of the CDR3 is TGTGCCAGCAGTCCTCTAACGAGCGGGGGGGCAACAGATACGCAGTATTTT. It encodes CASSPLTSGGATDTQYF.

The V and J genes are TRBV4-2 and TRBJ1-1, with no clear D. Deletions cut 5 bases from V and 5 bases from J, with 12 bases between. The CDR3 is made up of 13 amino acids. Germline CDR1 and CDR2: LGHNA and YNFKEQ. The CDR3 sequence: CASSETGKTEAFF. The CDR3 nucleotides read TGTGCCAGCAGCGAGACGGGGAAGACTGAAGCTTTCTTT.

The gene calls are TRBV12-5 and TRBJ2-2; TRBD2 might be the D (6 bases). Germline V gene data show CDR1 as LGHNT and CDR2 as FRNRAP. CDR3 length: 18 amino acids. The germline V and J ends were trimmed by 4 bases and 2 bases, with 20 bases remaining between them. CDR3 amino acids: CASGSSRGGTLNTGELFF. As DNA, the CDR3 is TGTGCTAGTGGTTCATCTCGCGGCGGGACCCTTAACACCGGGGAGCTGTTTTTT. The full variable domain, its missing parts supplied by reference TRBV12-5 and TRBJ2-2, is DARVTQTPRHKVTEMGQEVTMRCQPILGHNTVFWYRQTMMQGLELLAYFRNRAPLDDSGMPKDRFSAEMPDATLATLKIQPSEPRDSAVYFCASGSSRGGTLNTGELFFGEGSRLTVL.

The genes are TRBV7-9 and TRBJ2-7; a possible D gene is TRBD1 (5 bases). CDR3 length: 11 residues. The V gene lost 6 bases and the J gene lost 7 bases, with 10 bases spanning the gap. CDR1 and CDR2 from the germline V gene are SEHNR and FQNEAQ (reference sequence). CDR3 loop: CASRSSGEQYF. DNA for the CDR3: TGTGCCAGCAGATCCTCAGGGGAGCAGTACTTC. Together with reference TRBV7-9 and TRBJ2-7, the CDR3 gives the full variable domain: DTGVSQNPRHKITKRGQNVTFRCDPISEHNRLYWYRQTLGQGPEFLTYFQNEAQLEKSRLLSDRFSAERPKGSFSTLEIQRTEQGDSAMYLCASRSSGEQYFGPGTRLTVT.

The chain couples TRBV30 to TRBJ1-1, with 7 bases identical to TRBD1. Germline-derived CDR1 and CDR2 are GTSNPN and SVGIG (reference sequence). CDR3 size: 14 residues. Trimming took 2 bases from V and 5 from J; bases not matched to a gene: 8. CDR3 nucleotides: TGTGCCTGGAGTCGCGACAGGGCTGTAACTGAAGCTTTCTTT. Translated: CAWSRDRAVTEAFF.

V and J are TRBV7-2 and TRBJ1-4; D gene ambiguous. Per germline, CDR1 SGHTA and CDR2 FQGNSA. Trimming cost V 5 bases and J 7 bases, with 14 bases left between them. CDR3 size: 14 residues. The CDR3 nucleotides are TGTGCCAGCAGCCCAGCCGGGTTTGGTGAAAAACTGTTTTTT. This translates into CASSPAGFGEKLFF.

The chain uses TRBV6-1 and TRBJ2-6; weak D call: TRBD1 (6 bases). This CDR3 spans 16 amino acids. Looked up from germline, CDR1 is MNHNS and CDR2 is SASEGT. Trimming removed 4 bases at V and 1 base at J, with 11 bases between. The CDR3 spells CASSGHQGSGANVLTF. CDR3 in DNA: TGTGCCAGCAGTGGACACCAGGGGTCTGGGGCCAACGTCCTGACTTTC.

This clone was counted ten times or more. The chain couples TRBV5-1 to TRBJ2-7; 7 nucleotides align to TRBD1. The CDR3 is 14 residues long. With V trimmed by 7 bases and J by 2 bases, 9 bases remained unmatched. The germline CDR1 and CDR2 sequences are SGHRS and YFSETQ. The DNA for the CDR3 is TGCGCCAGCCGACGGCCTGGGACAGCCTACGAGCAGTACTTC. It yields the protein CASRRPGTAYEQYF.

The rearrangement uses TRBV28 and TRBJ2-5, with a possible D match to TRBD2 (5 bases). Deletions cut 5 bases from V and 0 bases from J, with 10 bases between. The germline V gene has CDR1 MDHEN and CDR2 SYDVKM. The CDR3 consists of 14 residues. DNA for the CDR3: TGTGCCAGCAGTCGCAGACTAAACCAAGAGACCCAGTACTTC. It yields the protein CASSRRLNQETQYF. Complete variable domain (other parts from reference TRBV28 and TRBJ2-5): DVKVTQSSRYLVKRTGEKVFLECVQDMDHENMFWYRQDPGLGLRLIYFSYDVKMKEKGDIPEGYSVSREKKERFSLILESASTNQTSMYLCASSRRLNQETQYFGPGTRLLVL.

The chain is built from TRBV5-5 and TRBJ1-5, with TRBD1 matching over 10 bases. CDR1 and CDR2 (germline): SGHKS, YYEKEE (reference sequence). V shed 4 bases, J shed 1 base, and the junction held 2 bases outside the gene matches. The CDR3 has 15 residues. The CDR3 loop reads CASSRTGGSNQPQHF. DNA for the CDR3: TGTGCCAGCAGCAGGACAGGGGGGAGCAATCAGCCCCAGCATTTT.

This rearrangement joins TRBV7-9 to TRBJ2-1, with TRBD2 matching over 11 bases. Per germline, CDR1 SEHNR and CDR2 FQNEAQ (reference sequence). CDR3 size: 14 residues. With 7 bases clipped from V and 6 bases from J, the junction kept 5 bases outside the gene matches. CDR3 sequence reads: CASIAGGRSNEQFF. Written as DNA, the CDR3 is TGTGCCAGCATAGCGGGAGGGCGCAGCAATGAGCAGTTCTTC. The full variable domain, in which reference TRBV7-9 and TRBJ2-1 provide the parts outside the CDR3, is DTGVSQNPRHKITKRGQNVTFRCDPISEHNRLYWYRQTLGQGPEFLTYFQNEAQLEKSRLLSDRFSAERPKGSFSTLEIQRTEQGDSAMYLCASIAGGRSNEQFFGPGTRLTVL.

V usage is TRBV4-3 and J usage is TRBJ1-2, with D unclear. V lost 1 base, J lost 8 bases, and 17 bases lay in between. The CDR3 consists of 15 residues. Germline V gene sequence: CDR1 LGHNA, CDR2 YSLEER. As DNA, the CDR3 is TGCGCCAGCAGCCAAGGGCCCCTGGGCGGAGGGGGCTACACCTTC. Residues: CASSQGPLGGGGYTF.

The genes are TRBV6-1 and TRBJ1-4; D might be TRBD1 (6 bases). This CDR3 has 14 amino acids. V was clipped by 3 bases and J by 4 bases, with 9 bases between them. Germline V gene data show CDR1 as MNHNS and CDR2 as SASEGT. In DNA, the CDR3 is TGTGCCAGCAGTGAGTGGGGGCGTAATGAAAAACTGTTTTTT. Amino acids: CASSEWGRNEKLFF.

CDR3: CAWKFRDTQYF. In DNA form, the CDR3 reads TGTGCCTGGAAATTTAGAGATACGCAGTATTTT. This chain connects TRBV30 to TRBJ2-3; no clear D gene. V dropped 4 bases and J dropped 5 bases, with 7 bases sitting between them. The CDR3 totals 11 residues. From germline, CDR1 is GTSNPN and CDR2 SVGIG (reference sequence).

This clone was seen a handful of times. An end of the junction differs from the germline gene, which may be a read error. The V call is TRBV11-2, the J call TRBJ2-2; 12 nucleotides line up with TRBD2. Per germline, CDR1 SGHAT and CDR2 FQNNGV. This CDR3 has 16 amino acids. The CDR3 spells CSSRALAGGWTGELFF. The CDR3, as DNA: TGTTCCAGCAGAGCACTAGCGGGAGGATGGACCGGGGAGCTGTTTTTT.